The clone carrying this T cell receptor beta chain has just one count. Original handling: Reference gene primers were amplified, and this amplification served to estimate nucleated cell counts. The data were produced by immunoSEQ multiplex PCR, yet TCRdb's version contains in-frame clones alone and is incomplete. The V and J calls and clone size were taken over from that table, and D and trimming were inferred from the DNA. The data contain about 330,000 clones, around 87% of them seen just once; the ten biggest clones take up more than 3%. This entry is derived from a study of blood T cell repertoires in COVID-19. At the level of the study: Whether acute or convalescent, the COVID-19 samples came from the United States, Italy and Spain. Sample material is recorded as cDNA or gDNA derived from T cells, B-cell-depleted T cells, or PBMCs.

The CDR3 covers 17 residues. Trimming at V came to 4 bases and at J to 3 bases, leaving 10 bases not matched to a gene. Germline CDR1 and CDR2: SGHRS and YFSETQ. This rearrangement joins TRBV5-1 to TRBJ2-3, with 11 bases aligning to TRBD2. The sequence was collected from a woman aged 45-60 years with active or convalescent COVID-19. The specimen was peripheral blood. The CDR3: CASSPFVGTSGTDTQYF. In DNA form, the CDR3 reads TGCGCCAGCAGCCCCTTTGTGGGGACTAGCGGAACAGATACGCAGTATTTT. Using reference TRBV5-1 and TRBJ2-3 for the parts outside the CDR3, the full variable domain is KAGVTQTPRYLIKTRGQQVTLSCSPISGHRSVSWYQQTPGQGLQFLFEYFSETQRNKGNFPGRFSGRQFSNSRSEMNVSTLELGDSALYLCASSPFVGTSGTDTQYFGPGTRLTVL.